The clone carrying this T cell receptor (beta chain) was counted once. Individuals in the exposed group had encountered a COVID-19 case within 2 weeks preceding study entry. Sequencing used immunoSEQ multiplex PCR; TCRdb keeps in-frame clones, though not all of them. Found here are about 220,000 clones, around 82% of them singletons; the top ten hold approximately 5%. This specimen belongs to a study of blood T cell repertoires in COVID-19. At the level of the study: Sites across the United States, Italy and Spain contributed samples from acute and convalescent COVID-19. The cDNA or gDNA used as material had been derived from T cells, B-cell-depleted T cells, or PBMCs.

Input material: PBMCs or T cells enriched from blood (not recorded which). This TCR was recovered from a woman aged 45-59 years who had been exposed to COVID-19.

CDR3 residues: CASSDTQELYGYTF. The CDR3 region has the DNA TGCGCCAGCAGTGATACACAGGAGCTCTATGGCTACACCTTC. The chain joins TRBV10-2 to TRBJ1-2; D is perhaps TRBD1 (5 bases). Germline V gives CDR1 WSHSY, CDR2 SAAADI. Between the trimmed V and J ends, which lost 3 bases and 4 bases, there was a span of 12 bases. This CDR3 has 14 amino acids.